The 24 T cell receptor beta chains below were found in one sample sequenced in a study of blood T cell repertoires in COVID-19. The protocol was immunoSEQ multiplex PCR, while the TCRdb copy is restricted to in-frame clones and leaves out a portion. The data hold 140,000 to 150,000 clones, with around 80% observed a single time. The material sequenced was peripheral blood. The receptors originated from a man aged 55 to 70 with active or convalescent COVID-19.

In this sample, this clone turned up once. The chain uses TRBV6-5 and TRBJ1-2; the D is unclear. Germline V gene lookup returns CDR1 MNHEY and CDR2 SVGAGI. The CDR3 is 14 amino acids. V shed 0 bases and J shed 1 base, with 6 bases lying between them. The CDR3 loop is CASSYSRFNYGYTF. DNA of the CDR3: TGTGCCAGCAGTTACTCGCGGTTTAACTATGGCTACACCTTC.

The gene calls are TRBV25-1 and TRBJ1-3; D gene unclear. Germline CDR1 is MGHDK and CDR2 is SYGVNS. This CDR3 is 15 amino acids long. V lost 6 bases and J lost 0, with 12 bases in between. In nucleotides, the CDR3 is TGTGCCAGCAGCCCAGACACGTTCTCTGGAAACACCATATATTTT. It codes for CASSPDTFSGNTIYF.

The V call is TRBV28, the J call TRBJ2-7, with D perhaps TRBD1 (6 bases). The CDR3 is 13 amino acids. Germline CDR1 is MDHEN and CDR2 is SYDVKM. V dropped 2 bases and J dropped 2 bases, with 7 bases sitting between them. CDR3 DNA: TGTGCCAGCAGTTTAAACAGGGCCTACGAGCAGTACGTC. Its protein product is CASSLNRAYEQYV.

This clone was counted a single time. The V call is TRBV18, the J call TRBJ2-1; maybe TRBD2 (6 bases). V dropped 3 bases and J dropped 9 bases, with 24 bases sitting between them. Germline assignment: CDR1 KGHSH and CDR2 LQKENI. This CDR3 contains 17 residues. The CDR3 DNA follows: TGTGCCAGCTCACCTCTGGGCGGGATAACCCTGAGTTCTGAGCAGTTCTTC. It specifies CASSPLGGITLSSEQFF.

The genes are TRBV12-3 or TRBV12-4 and TRBJ2-7; 7 bases line up with TRBD2. This CDR3 region has 12 residues. Losses at the gene ends were 5 bases for V and 6 bases for J; bases not matched to a gene: 4. CDR3 nucleotides: TGTGCCAGCAGTCGGACTAGTGGCGAGCAGTACGTC. This gives the protein CASSRTSGEQYV.

CDR3 in DNA: TGCAGCGTTGAAGGTTTTGGGGACAGGGGTAGGGGCGCGAAGTACTTC. It is translated as CSVEGFGDRGRGAKYF. The rearrangement uses TRBV29-1 and TRBJ2-7; 10 bases match TRBD1. This CDR3 region has 16 residues. J gave up 11 bases and V 1 base, and 17 bases lay outside the gene matches. Germline V gives CDR1 SQVTM, CDR2 ANQGSEA.

This clone was counted only a few times. This chain uses TRBV25-1 with TRBJ1-2; D may be TRBD1 (6 bases). The CDR3 contains 12 residues. The V and J ends lost 6 bases and 13 bases respectively, with 18 bases between them. In germline, CDR1 is MGHDK, CDR2 SYGVNS. The CDR3 DNA is TGTGCCAGCAGACCGGGACAACTTACCCTCACCTTC. This encodes CASRPGQLTLTF.

This chain joins TRBV5-4 and TRBJ2-3; D unclear. The germline V gene encodes CDR1 SGHNT and CDR2 YYREEE (reference sequence). The V end lost 4 bases, the J end lost 1 base, and 13 bases lay between the germline ends. This CDR3 is built from 15 residues. The CDR3 region has the DNA TGTGCCAGCAGCCCCACAGAAACTCGCACAGATACGCAGTATTTT. It yields the protein CASSPTETRTDTQYF.

The chain joins TRBV5-6 to TRBJ2-7; 8 nucleotides line up with TRBD2. V was clipped by 3 bases and J by 3 bases; unmatched bases: 5. The CDR3 is 14 amino acids. Germline V gives CDR1 SGHDT, CDR2 YYEEEE. CDR3 bases: TGTGCCAGCAGCTCACTAGCGGAGTACTACGAGCAGTACTTC. This encodes CASSSLAEYYEQYF.

The chain joins TRBV11-3 to TRBJ2-5; 13 bases align to TRBD2. Trimming took 1 base from V and 2 from J; bases not matched to a gene: 1. Germline CDR1 reads SGHNT; CDR2 reads YENEEA. The CDR3 runs 16 residues. Written as DNA, the CDR3 is TGTGCCAGCAGCTTAGGGGGACTAGCGGGGCAAGAGACCCAGTACTTC. This translates into CASSLGGLAGQETQYF.

V usage is TRBV5-1 and J usage is TRBJ1-3, with D tentatively TRBD1 (5 bases). Germline CDR1 SGHRS, CDR2 YFSETQ. Trimming left V 0 bases short and J 3 bases short, with 13 bases between. The CDR3 runs 16 residues. The CDR3 reads CASSLAGPPLGNTIYF. As DNA, the CDR3 is TGCGCCAGCAGCTTGGCAGGGCCCCCTCTTGGAAACACCATATATTTT.

This chain connects TRBV10-3 to TRBJ2-2; 9 nucleotides line up with TRBD2. The CDR3 is 16 amino acids. V was pared by 0 bases and J by 1 base, with 0 bases of the junction left unmatched. From germline, CDR1 is ENHRY and CDR2 SYGVKD. The CDR3 protein is CAISESAGGNTGELFF. CDR3 DNA sequence: TGTGCCATCAGTGAGTCAGCGGGGGGGAACACCGGGGAGCTGTTTTTT.

The chain recombines TRBV6-1 with TRBJ2-7, with D possibly TRBD2 on 5 matching bases. The length of the CDR3 is 16 residues. Per the germline V gene, CDR1 is MNHNS and CDR2 is SASEGT. The V gene lost 2 bases and the J gene lost 5 bases, with 19 bases spanning the gap. The CDR3 DNA reads as TGTGCCAGCAGTGAAAGGGTCGCGGGTAGTAGAGACGAGCAGTACTTC. The encoded protein is CASSERVAGSRDEQYF.

This chain connects TRBV3-1 (or the pseudogene TRBV3-2) to TRBJ1-5; D possibly corresponds to TRBD1 (6 bases). Trimming cost V 3 bases and J 5 bases, with 8 bases left between them. The CDR3 contains 13 residues. Germline V gene sequence: CDR1 LGHDT, CDR2 YNNKEL (reference sequence). CDR3 loop: CASSHRTDQPQHF. In DNA, the CDR3 is TGTGCCAGCAGCCACCGGACAGATCAGCCCCAGCATTTT.

V is TRBV30 and J is TRBJ2-2, with D perhaps matching TRBD2 (5 bases). The CDR3 extends over 12 amino acids. Looked up from germline, CDR1 is GTSNPN and CDR2 is SVGIG (reference sequence). With 3 bases removed from V and 4 bases from J, the gap between germline ends came to 6 bases. The CDR3: CAWSGVTGELFF. CDR3 nucleotide sequence: TGTGCCTGGAGCGGGGTCACCGGGGAGCTGTTTTTT.

This chain uses TRBV6-5 with TRBJ1-1, with a tentative D call TRBD1 (6 bases). V lost 5 bases, J lost 1 base, and 11 bases lay in between. Germline lookup yields CDR1 MNHEY and CDR2 SVGAGI. The CDR3 spans 14 residues. The CDR3 reads CASSRRTANTEAFF. In DNA form, the CDR3 reads TGTGCCAGCAGTAGACGGACAGCGAACACTGAAGCTTTCTTT.

The chain links TRBV28 to TRBJ2-2; tentatively, D is TRBD1 (5 bases). The germline CDR1 and CDR2 sequences are MDHEN and SYDVKM. Trimming took off 5 bases at V and 3 bases at J, with 10 bases between the two ends. This CDR3 is 14 amino acids long. CDR3 in amino acids: CASSTDSYTGELFF. CDR3 DNA sequence: TGTGCCAGCAGTACAGACAGTTACACCGGGGAGCTGTTTTTT. Variable domain in full (rest from reference TRBV28 and TRBJ2-2): DVKVTQSSRYLVKRTGEKVFLECVQDMDHENMFWYRQDPGLGLRLIYFSYDVKMKEKGDIPEGYSVSREKKERFSLILESASTNQTSMYLCASSTDSYTGELFFGEGSRLTVL.

V and J are TRBV9 and TRBJ1-1; 7 nucleotides agree with TRBD1. Germline CDR1 is SGDLS and CDR2 is YYNGEE. The V and J ends lost 0 bases and 3 bases, in that order; junction bases with no gene match: 5. The CDR3 contains 15 residues. The CDR3 DNA follows: TGTGCCAGCAGCGTAGTGCGGACAGGAGACACTGAAGCTTTCTTT. It encodes CASSVVRTGDTEAFF.

This rearrangement joins TRBV7-2 to TRBJ1-1; 7 nucleotides line up with TRBD1. CDR1 is SGHTA and CDR2 is FQGNSA in the germline V gene. V lost 4 bases to trimming and J lost 2 bases; unmatched junction nucleotides: 7. The CDR3 is 15 residues long. This CDR3 is CASSWAGTANTEAFF. CDR3 nucleotides: TGTGCCAGCAGCTGGGCCGGGACAGCCAACACTGAAGCTTTCTTT. Based on the CDR3 plus reference TRBV7-2 and TRBJ1-1, the full variable domain is GAGVSQSPSNKVTEKGKDVELRCDPISGHTALYWYRQSLGQGLEFLIYFQGNSAPDKSGLPSDRFSAERTGGSVSTLTIQRTQQEDSAVYLCASSWAGTANTEAFFGQGTRLTVV.

The chain couples TRBV4-1 to TRBJ2-6; D might be TRBD1 (5 bases). Per germline, CDR1 MGHRA and CDR2 YSYEKL. The CDR3 is 19 residues long. The ends were cut back, 7 bases at V and 0 bases at J, with 22 bases in the middle. CDR3 region: CASKQGEGLSDSGANVLTF. CDR3 in DNA: TGCGCCAGCAAACAAGGGGAAGGGCTTTCGGACTCTGGGGCCAACGTCCTGACTTTC.

This chain connects TRBV11-2 to TRBJ2-1; unclear D gene. The V gene lost 0 bases and the J gene lost 9 bases, with 3 bases spanning the gap. This CDR3 is built from 11 residues. The V gene's germline CDR1 is SGHAT and CDR2 FQNNGV. Here the CDR3 DNA reads TGTGCCAGCAGCTTAGATATTGAGCAGTTCTTC. Protein product: CASSLDIEQFF.

The chain uses TRBV11-3 and TRBJ1-1; D gene unclear. Germline V gene data show CDR1 as SGHNT and CDR2 as YENEEA. Trimming left V 1 base short and J 4 bases short, with 13 bases between. The CDR3 length is 15 residues. The CDR3 nucleotides are TGTGCCAGCAGCTTAGGCGGGCCGGGGATCACTGAAGCTTTCTTT. This codes for CASSLGGPGITEAFF.

V is TRBV18 and J is TRBJ1-5; D unresolved. V lost 6 bases and J 3 bases, leaving 9 bases between the germline ends. CDR1 and CDR2 (germline): KGHSH, LQKENI. The CDR3 covers 13 residues. The CDR3 DNA is TGTGCCAGCTCTACATCCTCCAATCAGCCCCAGCATTTT. Its translation is CASSTSSNQPQHF.

V gene TRBV27 combines with J gene TRBJ2-1, with 7 bases matching TRBD2. The CDR3 is 18 amino acids. The germline V gene encodes CDR1 MNHEY and CDR2 SMNVEV (reference sequence). V shed 2 bases and J 0 bases; nucleotides not matched to a gene: 10. CDR3 sequence reads: CASSLTNPGGSSYNEQFF. The CDR3, as DNA: TGTGCCAGCAGTTTAACCAACCCGGGGGGTAGCTCCTACAATGAGCAGTTCTTC.